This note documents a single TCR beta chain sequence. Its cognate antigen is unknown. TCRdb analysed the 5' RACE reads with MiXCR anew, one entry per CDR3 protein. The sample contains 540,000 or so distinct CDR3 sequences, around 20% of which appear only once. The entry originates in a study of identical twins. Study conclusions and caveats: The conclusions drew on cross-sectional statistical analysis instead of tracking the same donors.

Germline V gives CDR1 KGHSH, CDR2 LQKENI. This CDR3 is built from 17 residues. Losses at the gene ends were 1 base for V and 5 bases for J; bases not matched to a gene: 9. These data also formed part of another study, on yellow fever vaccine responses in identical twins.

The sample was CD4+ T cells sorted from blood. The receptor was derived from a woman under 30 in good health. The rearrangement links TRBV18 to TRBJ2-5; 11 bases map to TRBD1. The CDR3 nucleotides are TGTGCCAGCTCACCACTGACATCGGACAGGGGGCGGGAGACCCAGTACTTC. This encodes CASSPLTSDRGRETQYF.